This T cell receptor beta chain comes out of a study of blood T cell repertoires in COVID-19. Original data processing: Nucleated cell number was recorded as an estimate derived from reference gene primer amplification. Only in-frame clones appear in the TCRdb table, and some are missing; sequencing was by immunoSEQ multiplex PCR. V and J calls and clone size follow that table, whereas D and trimming were derived from the DNA. The sample records 380,000 or so clones, less than 90% being singletons. This clone was detected only a few times. There are 14 residues in the CDR3. Germline V lookup: CDR1 SGHRS, CDR2 YFSETQ. Losses at the gene ends were 1 base for V and 2 bases for J; bases not matched to a gene: 0.

This chain links TRBV5-1 with TRBJ1-2; the match to TRBD1 covers 9 bases. This TCR derives from a woman in her sixties or seventies with COVID-19, enrolled during active disease. The sequenced material came from peripheral blood. The CDR3 here is CASSLTGGNYGYTF. The DNA for the CDR3 is TGCGCCAGCAGCTTGACAGGGGGCAACTATGGCTACACCTTC.